The 29 T cell receptor beta chains given below trace back to one sample, sequenced in a study of Graves' ophthalmopathy and Graves' hyperthyroidism. The authors amplified TCR beta CDR3 regions, and they did so from RNA transcripts for repertoire sequencing. In the first round, RT-PCR was carried out with HTBI primers, and a multiplex PCR formed the second round. TCRdb reanalysed the multiplex PCR reads using MiXCR and keeps one entry per CDR3 protein. This table holds approximately 540,000 distinct CDR3 sequences, roughly 39% found once. Sequencing was carried out using peripheral blood or thyroid tissue (not recorded which). These receptors came from an adult man with Graves' hyperthyroidism.

This clonotype showed up many times. V usage is TRBV20-1 and J usage is TRBJ2-5; D is uncertain. Trimming pared 0 bases from V and 2 bases from J, leaving 10 bases between. Germline V gives CDR1 DFQATT, CDR2 SNEGSKA (reference sequence). The CDR3 has 14 amino acids. This CDR3 reads CSARDHLGQETQYF. CDR3 coding DNA: TGCAGTGCTAGAGATCATCTGGGTCAAGAGACCCAGTACTTC.

A few counts support this clonotype. At one end, the junction sequence differs from germline, possibly due to a read error. V usage is TRBV10-3 and J usage is TRBJ2-5; the match to TRBD2 covers 13 bases. This CDR3 spans 16 amino acids. The germline V gene has CDR1 ENHRY and CDR2 SYGVKD. The CDR3 DNA sequence: TGTGCCAGCAGTTACTCCGGACTAGCGGGAGTTGAGACCCAGTACTTC. Its protein is CASSYSGLAGVETQYF.

The chain has TRBV6-5 and TRBJ1-3; D may be TRBD1 (5 bases). The J call is uncertain, as TRBJ2-3 better fits the DNA end. CDR3 length equals 12 residues. Germline-derived CDR1 and CDR2 are MNHEY and SVGAGI. This chain's CDR3 is CASTGPTDTQYF. CDR3 DNA sequence: TGTGCCAGCACAGGGCCCACAGATACGCAGTATTTT.

The J gene is TRBJ2-7, the V gene TRBV20-1; D not certain. The tail of the sequence fits TRBJ2-1 better, so the J call may be wrong. Looked up from germline, CDR1 is DFQATT and CDR2 is SNEGSKA (reference sequence). The CDR3 is 15 residues long. The CDR3 region has the DNA TGCAGTGCTAGAGGATCGTTAAACAGTTTCAATGAGCAGTTCTTC. Encoded protein: CSARGSLNSFNEQFF.

The rearrangement uses TRBV5-1 and TRBJ2-7; 7 bases are shared with TRBD1. The junction had 13 bases not matched to a gene; V was cut back by 1 base and J by 6 bases. CDR3 size: 16 residues. Germline V gene data show CDR1 as SGHRS and CDR2 as YFSETQ. CDR3 sequence (DNA): TGCGCCAGCAGCTTGCTAGGGGGCACCGGGGAGAGCGAGCAGTACTTC. Translation: CASSLLGGTGESEQYF.

This clonotype appeared many times. Germline is not matched at one junction end, which may reflect a read error. The rearrangement joins TRBV12-3 or TRBV12-4 to TRBJ2-7; 7 nucleotides match TRBD2. The CDR3 consists of 15 residues. In DNA, the CDR3 is TGTACCAGCAGTTTGGGAGGGAGAGCATCCTACGAGCAGTACTTC. Translating gives CTSSLGGRASYEQYF.

This clonotype was observed many times. The chain has TRBV20-1 and TRBJ2-5; TRBD1 agrees at 7 bases. This CDR3 region has 11 residues. Germline V gives CDR1 DFQATT, CDR2 SNEGSKA (reference sequence). The ends lost 7 bases at V and 5 bases at J; junction bases unmatched: 4. This CDR3 is CSGDRGETQYF. CDR3 bases: TGCAGTGGGGACAGAGGCGAGACCCAGTACTTC.

Concerning this clonotype itself: This clone may be a read error of a much larger clone one base away. V is TRBV11-2 and J is TRBJ1-1; no firm D call. The CDR3 loop spans 12 amino acids. Germline CDR1 SGHAT, CDR2 FQNNGV. This CDR3 is CAGSNRNTEAFF. CDR3 sequence (DNA): TGTGCCGGCAGCAACAGGAACACTGAAGCTTTCTTT.

A word on this clonotype: At one boundary the junction diverges from the germline segment, which might be a read error. V and J are TRBV9 and TRBJ2-2; 8 bases match TRBD1. CDR3 length equals 15 residues. Per the germline V gene, CDR1 is SGDLS and CDR2 is YYNGEE. CDR3 sequence (DNA): TGTGCCAGCAGCGCGAGGACAGGGAGCACCGGGGAGCTGCTTTTT. Protein: CASSARTGSTGELLF.

This rearrangement joins TRBV5-1 to TRBJ2-5; the D call may be TRBD1 or TRBD2 (5 bases each). Between the trimmed V and J ends, which lost 4 bases and 1 base, there was a span of 14 bases. The CDR3 runs to 15 residues. In germline, CDR1 is SGHRS, CDR2 YFSETQ. CDR3 sequence reads: CASSVTGAPQETQYF. In nucleotides, the CDR3 is TGCGCCAGCAGCGTGACCGGGGCGCCCCAAGAGACCCAGTACTTC.

This clonotype was counted many times. V usage is TRBV3-1 and J usage is TRBJ1-5, with D perhaps TRBD1 (5 bases). This CDR3 contains 14 residues. V lost 3 bases, J lost 4 bases, and 10 bases lay in between. Germline loops: CDR1 LGHDT, CDR2 YNNKEL (reference sequence). In DNA, the CDR3 is TGTGCCAGCAGCCACCAGGGTCGGAATCAGCCCCAGCATTTT. It is translated as CASSHQGRNQPQHF.

This clonotype has ten or more counts. The chain carries TRBV10-3 and TRBJ2-5, with TRBD2 identical over 10 bases. CDR1 ENHRY and CDR2 SYGVKD come from the germline V gene. The V and J ends lost 7 bases and 5 bases, in that order; junction bases with no gene match: 13. The CDR3 consists of 16 residues. In nucleotides, the CDR3 is TGTGCCATCAATCCTAGCGGGGGCACCGGGTCGGAGACCCAGTACTTC. This translates into CAINPSGGTGSETQYF.

In this sample, this clonotype turned up once. This chain connects TRBV20-1 to TRBJ2-7, with D perhaps assigned TRBD1 or TRBD2 (5 bases each). Trimming shortened V by 6 bases and J by 7 bases, and 16 bases separated the two germline ends. Germline V gene lookup returns CDR1 DFQATT and CDR2 SNEGSKA (reference sequence). The CDR3 runs to 12 residues. The CDR3 coding sequence is TGCAGTGCCAGGCCGGGACGGGCTGAGCAGTACTTC. Translated: CSARPGRAEQYF.

This clonotype was seen at least ten times. The chain joins TRBV11-2 to TRBJ2-7; perhaps TRBD2 as D (5 bases). CDR1 is SGHAT, CDR2 FQNNGV, per germline. The CDR3 has 13 residues. With 3 bases removed from V and 2 bases from J, the gap between germline ends came to 8 bases. The CDR3 nucleotides read TGTGCCAGCAGCTTCGCCGGGACCTACGAGCAGTACTTC. Translated, it gives CASSFAGTYEQYF.

This clonotype was seen at least ten times. This chain links TRBV24-1 with TRBJ2-7, with D possibly matching TRBD1 (5 bases). Trimming removed 2 bases from V and 3 bases from J, with 16 bases in between. The CDR3 is made up of 16 amino acids. Germline values: CDR1 KGHDR, CDR2 SFDVKD. The CDR3 is CATSDSGQGTIYEQYF. The CDR3 region has the DNA TGTGCCACCAGTGATTCCGGACAAGGCACAATCTACGAGCAGTACTTC.

A word on this clonotype: The junction and the germline gene differ at one end; a read error may be behind it. This chain joins TRBV4-1 and TRBJ2-2, with 8 bases identical to TRBD1. Germline V gene lookup returns CDR1 MGHRA and CDR2 YSYEKL. This CDR3 has 17 residues. CDR3 bases: TGCGCCAGCAGCCAAGCTTCAGGACAGGGTAGAACCGGGGAGCTGTTCTTT. Protein sequence: CASSQASGQGRTGELFF.

There are many counts of this clonotype. This chain's CDR3 is CSARDSYEQYF. The CDR3 nucleotides read TGCAGTGCTAGAGATAGCTACGAGCAGTACTTC. V gene TRBV20-1 combines with J gene TRBJ2-7; D is undetermined. Germline CDR1 reads DFQATT; CDR2 reads SNEGSKA (reference sequence). V was clipped by 0 bases and J by 3 bases, with 3 bases between them. CDR3 size: 11 residues.

The rearrangement joins TRBV7-2 to TRBJ1-4, with TRBD1 identical over 7 bases. J lost 7 bases, V lost 1 base, and 18 bases had no gene match. The CDR3 sequence is 19 residues long. The germline V gene has CDR1 SGHTA and CDR2 FQGNSA. The chain's CDR3 is CASSLDNRGNEGLGEKLFF. As DNA, the CDR3 is TGTGCCAGCAGCTTAGATAACAGGGGCAACGAGGGGCTAGGTGAAAAACTGTTTTTT.

The chain uses TRBV10-2 and TRBJ2-2; 13 bases are a match to TRBD2. CDR3 length equals 14 residues. The junction had 4 bases not matched to a gene; V was cut back by 7 bases and J by 8 bases. CDR1 is WSHSY and CDR2 is SAAADI in the germline V gene. For the CDR3, the DNA is TGCGCCAGCACACTAGCGGGGGGGCAGGGGGAGCTGTTTTTT. Translating gives CASTLAGGQGELFF.

This clonotype was counted at least ten times. This chain connects TRBV20-1 to TRBJ2-2, with 10 bases aligning to TRBD1. The CDR3 sequence is 15 residues long. Germline V gene data show CDR1 as DFQATT and CDR2 as SNEGSKA (reference sequence). The junction had 7 bases not matched to a gene; V was cut back by 5 bases and J by 4 bases. CDR3 sequence reads: CSAGGTGVITGELFF. The CDR3 nucleotides are TGCAGTGCTGGGGGGACAGGGGTAATCACCGGGGAGCTGTTTTTT.

The chain uses TRBV7-9 and TRBJ2-5; a possible D gene is TRBD2 (6 bases). The DNA end lines up better with TRBJ2-1; the J call may be wrong. This CDR3 has 17 amino acids. Germline V gene data show CDR1 as SEHNR and CDR2 as FQNEAQ (reference sequence). DNA for the CDR3: TGTGCCAGCAGCTTAGCGCTAGGGCGGGGCGAAACCAATGAGCAGTTCTTC. Translation gives CASSLALGRGETNEQFF.

This clonotype has at least ten counts. The chain is built from TRBV2 and TRBJ1-5; D is unresolved. The CDR3 length is 14 residues. From germline, CDR1 is SNHLY and CDR2 FYNNEI. V shed 7 bases and J shed 0 bases, with 10 bases lying between them. The CDR3 loop reads CASTPGISNQPQHF. DNA for the CDR3: TGTGCCAGCACCCCAGGAATTAGCAATCAGCCCCAGCATTTT.

Remarks on this clonotype: This may stem from a read error, because a much larger clone lies one nucleotide away. The chain has TRBV19 and TRBJ1-1; D is ambiguous. Trimming took 3 bases from V and 8 from J, leaving 10 bases between them. The germline V gene has CDR1 LNHDA and CDR2 SQIVND (reference sequence). The CDR3 length is 12 residues. This CDR3 reads CASSILWAEAFF. The CDR3 DNA is TGTGCCAGTAGTATTTTGTGGGCCGAAGCTTTCTTT.

The chain links TRBV7-9 to TRBJ2-7; either TRBD1 or TRBD2 may supply D (5 bases each). This CDR3 is built from 16 residues. V shed 2 bases and J shed 0 bases, with 14 bases lying between them. Germline assignment: CDR1 SEHNR and CDR2 FQNEAQ (reference sequence). CDR3 region: CASSLPTAGSSYEQYF. The CDR3, as DNA: TGTGCCAGCAGCTTACCCACGGCAGGGAGCTCCTACGAGCAGTACTTC.

This clonotype was seen many times. The chain has TRBV5-6 and TRBJ1-2; D remains ambiguous. The CDR3 runs to 13 residues. The V gene's germline CDR1 is SGHDT and CDR2 YYEEEE. V was cut by 4 bases and J by 5 bases, with 12 bases left in between. As DNA, the CDR3 is TGTGCCAGCAGCCTGACTACGGGGTATGGCTACACCTTC. Its protein is CASSLTTGYGYTF.

Details on this clonotype: It may be a read error: a sequence one base away is much more abundant. The chain recombines TRBV19 with TRBJ1-1, with TRBD1 as a possible D gene (6 bases). The ends were cut back, 4 bases at V and 5 bases at J, with 17 bases in the middle. CDR1 is LNHDA, CDR2 SQIVND, per germline (reference sequence). This CDR3 has 15 residues. CDR3 nucleotides: TGTGCCAGTAGTAGTCCGGGACAAAACGAGACTGAAGCTTTCTTT. Translated: CASSSPGQNETEAFF.

This clonotype was seen just once. This may stem from a read error, because a much larger clone lies one nucleotide away. The rearrangement joins TRBV19 to TRBJ2-7, with 9 bases that match TRBD1. This CDR3 has 16 amino acids. CDR1 and CDR2 (germline): LNHDA, SQIVND (reference sequence). The CDR3 loop is CGSSPLPQGASYEQYF. Written as DNA, the CDR3 is TGTGGCAGTAGTCCCCTCCCACAGGGGGCATCCTACGAGCAGTACTTC.

The V and J genes are TRBV7-9 and TRBJ1-2; 10 nucleotides align to TRBD1. This CDR3 region has 14 residues. Germline-derived CDR1 and CDR2 are SEHNR and FQNEAQ (reference sequence). The V segment lost 6 bases and the J segment 7 bases; nucleotides outside the gene matches: 8. CDR3 sequence reads: CASRHSDRGTGYTF. CDR3 in DNA: TGTGCCAGCAGACATTCGGACAGGGGGACTGGCTACACCTTC. Filled out from reference TRBV7-9 and TRBJ1-2, the complete variable domain reads DTGVSQNPRHKITKRGQNVTFRCDPISEHNRLYWYRQTLGQGPEFLTYFQNEAQLEKSRLLSDRFSAERPKGSFSTLEIQRTEQGDSAMYLCASRHSDRGTGYTFGSGTRLTVV.

The V and J genes are TRBV19 and TRBJ2-3; perhaps TRBD2 as D (5 bases). V was cut by 7 bases and J by 2 bases, with 10 bases left in between. The CDR3 length is 13 residues. Germline V gene lookup returns CDR1 LNHDA and CDR2 SQIVND (reference sequence). The CDR3 DNA is TGTGCCAGTATGGAGAGGGCCACAGATACGCAGTATTTT. It is translated as CASMERATDTQYF. The full variable domain, completed using reference TRBV19 and TRBJ2-3, is DGGITQSPKYLFRKEGQNVTLSCEQNLNHDAMYWYRQDPGQGLRLIYYSQIVNDFQKGDIAEGYSVSREKKESFPLTVTSAQKNPTAFYLCASMERATDTQYFGPGTRLTVL.